The TCR beta chain described here comes from a study of shared clonotypes between healthy human individuals. Per germline, CDR1 SSHAT and CDR2 FNYEAQ (reference sequence). V lost 1 base, J lost 4 bases, and 9 bases stayed unmatched. CDR3 length equals 18 residues. Assay used: immunoSEQ multiplex PCR; TCRdb lists only in-frame clones, some missing. In the table there are around 600,000 clones, 95% to 98% of which are singletons. Cells designated naive CD8 were CD45RO-negative and were positively selected for CCR7, with terminally differentiated effector memory CD45RA+ cells excluded. The origin of this receptor is a man aged 25 to 40 in good health. The sequenced sample was naive CD8+ T cells sorted from blood. The chain has TRBV7-7 and TRBJ2-1; 11 bases match TRBD2. DNA for the CDR3: TGTGCCAGCAGCTTAGGGCCCCAACTAGCGGGAGATTACAATGAGCAGTTCTTC. As protein: CASSLGPQLAGDYNEQFF. Variable domain in full (rest from reference TRBV7-7 and TRBJ2-1): GAGVSQSPRYKVTKRGQDVTLRCDPISSHATLYWYQQALGQGPEFLTYFNYEAQPDKSGLPSDRFSAERPEGSISTLTIQRTEQRDSAMYRCASSLGPQLAGDYNEQFFGPGTRLTVL.